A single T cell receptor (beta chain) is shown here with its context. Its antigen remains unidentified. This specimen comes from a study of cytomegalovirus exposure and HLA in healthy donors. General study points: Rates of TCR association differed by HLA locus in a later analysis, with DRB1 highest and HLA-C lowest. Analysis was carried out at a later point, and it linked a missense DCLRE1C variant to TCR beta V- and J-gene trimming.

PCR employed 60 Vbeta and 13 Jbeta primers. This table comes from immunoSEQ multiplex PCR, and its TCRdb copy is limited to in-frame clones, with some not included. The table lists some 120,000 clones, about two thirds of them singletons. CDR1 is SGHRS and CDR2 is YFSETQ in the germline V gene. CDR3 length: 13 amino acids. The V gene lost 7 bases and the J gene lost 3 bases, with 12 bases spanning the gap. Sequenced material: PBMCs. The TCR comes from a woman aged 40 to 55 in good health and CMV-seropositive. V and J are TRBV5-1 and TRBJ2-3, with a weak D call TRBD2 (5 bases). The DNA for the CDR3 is TGCGCCAGCTCGGGGTCCGGGACAGATACGCAGTATTTT. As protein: CASSGSGTDTQYF.